One and the same sample provided the 28 T cell receptor beta chains below, sequenced in a study of lung T cells in sarcoidosis with Löfgren's syndrome. TCRdb re-analysed the reads in MiXCR, keeping a single row per CDR3 protein. This sample yields some 18,000 distinct CDR3 sequences, of which roughly 22% are seen a single time; about 4% belongs to the top ten. The sequencing input was CD4+ T cells from PBMCs. Receptor source: a human donor with sarcoidosis (Löfgren's syndrome or another form), or a control subject (not recorded which).

This clonotype has a handful of counts. This sequence joins TRBV12-3 or TRBV12-4 and TRBJ2-1; D uncertain. This CDR3 spans 12 amino acids. The V and J ends lost 4 bases and 2 bases respectively, with 3 bases between them. The chain's CDR3 is CASSSTYNEQFF. CDR3 sequence (DNA): TGTGCCAGCAGTTCCACCTACAATGAGCAGTTCTTC.

This clonotype ranks as medium-sized. The chain joins TRBV6-1 to TRBJ2-7, with 9 positions matching TRBD2. The CDR3 has 12 residues. V trimming: 6 bases; J trimming: 3 bases; junction bases outside the gene matches: 0. Germline values: CDR1 MNHNS, CDR2 SASEGT. CDR3 amino acids: CASRTSGYEQYF. In DNA form, the CDR3 reads TGTGCCAGCAGGACTAGCGGCTACGAGCAGTACTTC.

The CDR3 DNA sequence: TGTGCCAGCAGTCCCGACACGAACACTGAAGCTTTCTTT. Amino acids: CASSPDTNTEAFF. The V gene is TRBV28, the J gene TRBJ1-1; D uncertain. Germline V gene data show CDR1 as MDHEN and CDR2 as SYDVKM. V lost 5 bases, J lost 1 base, and 8 bases lay in between. CDR3 length equals 13 residues.

By share of the sample, this clonotype is medium-sized. The chain employs TRBV28 and TRBJ2-7, with 8 positions matching TRBD2. V was clipped by 6 bases and J by 3 bases; unmatched bases: 19. The CDR3 is 18 residues long. Looked up from germline, CDR1 is MDHEN and CDR2 is SYDVKM. The CDR3 reads CASSPGTPSSGILYEQYF. The CDR3 DNA reads as TGTGCCAGCAGCCCCGGGACACCTAGTAGCGGGATACTCTACGAGCAGTACTTC. Looking up the rest from reference TRBV28 and TRBJ2-7 gives the full variable domain: DVKVTQSSRYLVKRTGEKVFLECVQDMDHENMFWYRQDPGLGLRLIYFSYDVKMKEKGDIPEGYSVSREKKERFSLILESASTNQTSMYLCASSPGTPSSGILYEQYFGPGTRLTVT.

This clonotype was detected ten times or more. V is TRBV7-2 and J is TRBJ2-7; TRBD1 might be the D (5 bases). Trimming took off 2 bases at V and 2 bases at J, with 10 bases between the two ends. CDR1 SGHTA and CDR2 FQGNSA come from the germline V gene. This CDR3 comprises 14 residues. The CDR3 protein is CASSLTTAPYEQYF. CDR3 nucleotides: TGTGCCAGCAGCTTAACGACAGCTCCCTACGAGCAGTACTTC.

This clonotype is judged medium-sized (0.01 to 0.1%). This chain connects TRBV6-1 to TRBJ2-5; the D is unclear. The V gene's germline CDR1 is MNHNS and CDR2 SASEGT. Trimming removed 3 bases at V and 3 bases at J, with 5 bases between. CDR3 length: 12 residues. CDR3 sequence (DNA): TGTGCCAGCAGTGACCCCGAAGAGACCCAGTACTTC. Encoded protein: CASSDPEETQYF.

Notes on this clonotype: Mismatch with germline at one junction end may stem from a read error. The J gene is TRBJ1-3, the V gene TRBV6-1, with D possibly being TRBD1 (5 bases). This CDR3 spans 13 amino acids. CDR1 is MNHNS and CDR2 is SASEGT in the germline V gene. The CDR3 loop is CASRAQGRNAIYF. In DNA, the CDR3 is TGTGCCAGCAGAGCCCAGGGTAGAAACGCCATATATTTT.

The V call is TRBV12-3 or TRBV12-4, the J call TRBJ2-7, with D possibly being TRBD2 (5 bases). This CDR3 region has 14 residues. Between the trimmed V and J ends, which lost 3 bases and 3 bases, there was a span of 12 bases. In DNA, the CDR3 is TGTGCCAGCAGTTTTCCCCCCGGGGACTACGAGCAGTACTTC. Its protein product is CASSFPPGDYEQYF.

A word on this clonotype: Because it lacks the conserved phenylalanine or tryptophan at the end, this CDR3 is likely a read error. The chain recombines TRBV12-3 or TRBV12-4 with TRBJ1-5; a weak D match, TRBD1 (5 bases). The CDR3 has 14 amino acids. The CDR3 DNA follows: TGTGCCAGCAGTTTAGGGGCAGGGAATCAGCCTCAGCATCTT. Translation gives CASSLGAGNQPQHL.

In its sample, this clonotype was seen a few times. A single base separates this from a much larger clone, so it may be a read error. The chain joins TRBV7-9 to TRBJ2-7, with D tentatively TRBD2 (6 bases). Trimming pared 1 base from V and 4 bases from J, leaving 20 bases between. Germline V lookup: CDR1 SEHNR, CDR2 FQNEAQ (reference sequence). This CDR3 comprises 17 residues. The CDR3 nucleotides are TGTGCCAGCAGCTTAGGGGGGGAGAGCGGAAGACCGTACGAGCAGTACTTC. It yields the protein CASSLGGESGRPYEQYF.

A remark on this clonotype: One base away lies a much larger clone, so this may be a sequencing read error. No conserved phenylalanine or tryptophan is present at the end of the CDR3, so a read error is the likely explanation. The rearrangement joins TRBV27 to TRBJ2-5, with 9 nucleotides matching TRBD1. In germline, CDR1 is MNHEY, CDR2 SMNVEV (reference sequence). V lost 2 bases to trimming and J lost 0 bases; unmatched junction nucleotides: 7. The CDR3 contains 17 residues. Written as DNA, the CDR3 is TGTGCCAGCAGTTTAGGGGGAACAGGGGGCTACCAAGAGACCCAGTACTCC. This gives the protein CASSLGGTGGYQETQYS.

This clonotype has ten or more counts. A much larger clonotype is one base distant, so this may be a read error. The gene calls are TRBV6-1 and TRBJ1-5, with D uncertain. Germline V gives CDR1 MNHNS, CDR2 SASEGT. The CDR3 length is 13 residues. V lost 4 bases, J lost 9 bases, and 13 bases lay in between. The CDR3 sequence: CASSGADDRPQHF. For the CDR3, the DNA is TGTGCCAGCAGTGGAGCGGACGATCGGCCCCAGCATTTT.

This clonotype was observed a few times. The chain recombines TRBV28 with TRBJ2-7; D ambiguous. The V gene lost 1 base and the J gene lost 2 bases, with 9 bases spanning the gap. Germline V CDR1 and CDR2: MDHEN, SYDVKM. This CDR3 has 14 amino acids. The CDR3: CASSLSPGTYEQYF. The DNA for the CDR3 is TGTGCCAGCAGTTTATCTCCCGGAACCTACGAGCAGTACTTC.

Many counts were recorded for this clonotype. A much larger clone lies a single base off, so this may be a read error. The CDR3 sequence: CASSRGTGGAETQYF. The DNA for the CDR3 is TGTGCCAGCAGCCGAGGGACAGGGGGCGCGGAGACCCAGTACTTC. The chain links TRBV6-1 to TRBJ2-5, with 12 bases aligning to TRBD1. CDR1 MNHNS and CDR2 SASEGT come from the germline V gene. J was trimmed by 5 bases and V by 6 bases; bases with no gene match: 7. This CDR3 region has 15 residues.

This clonotype was observed many times. The chain recombines TRBV19 with TRBJ1-1; no reliable D call. Germline lookup yields CDR1 LNHDA and CDR2 SQIVND (reference sequence). Trimming left V 3 bases short and J 4 bases short, with 12 bases between. The CDR3 covers 14 residues. The CDR3 DNA reads TGTGCCAGTAGTATCCGATTGAGTGCCACTGAAGCTTTCTTT. This encodes CASSIRLSATEAFF. Together with reference TRBV19 and TRBJ1-1, the CDR3 gives the full variable domain: DGGITQSPKYLFRKEGQNVTLSCEQNLNHDAMYWYRQDPGQGLRLIYYSQIVNDFQKGDIAEGYSVSREKKESFPLTVTSAQKNPTAFYLCASSIRLSATEAFFGQGTRLTVV.

This clonotype was counted at least ten times. The junction differs from germline at one of its ends, possibly a read error. V and J are TRBV5-1 and TRBJ1-2; D gene uncertain. The CDR3 consists of 14 residues. CDR1 SGHRS and CDR2 YFSETQ come from the germline V gene. The DNA of the CDR3 is TGCGCCAGCAGCTTGGGTGGCAGAAGCTATGGCTACGCCTTC. Translated: CASSLGGRSYGYAF.

This clonotype was detected ten times or more. V gene TRBV20-1 combines with J gene TRBJ2-7; D is unresolved. Germline V CDR1 and CDR2: DFQATT, SNEGSKA (reference sequence). The CDR3 has 12 residues. The V and J ends lost 3 bases and 5 bases respectively, with 11 bases between them. The CDR3 loop reads CSASLTPNEQYF. The CDR3 bases are TGCAGTGCTAGTCTAACCCCGAACGAGCAGTACTTC.

This clonotype was found many times. The V call is TRBV27, the J call TRBJ2-1; D ambiguous. CDR1 and CDR2 (germline): MNHEY, SMNVEV (reference sequence). The V end lost 2 bases, the J end lost 0 bases, and 17 bases lay between the germline ends. This CDR3 comprises 18 residues. In nucleotides, the CDR3 is TGTGCCAGCAGTTTAGGGTTCGGAAGCGTAAGCTCCTACAATGAGCAGTTCTTC. Amino acids: CASSLGFGSVSSYNEQFF.

By share, this clonotype ranks as medium-sized. V gene TRBV20-1 combines with J gene TRBJ2-3, with D unresolved. Germline-derived CDR1 and CDR2 are DFQATT and SNEGSKA (reference sequence). Trimming took 5 bases from V and 6 from J, leaving 12 bases between them. The CDR3 length is 12 residues. The CDR3 nucleotides read TGCAGTGCTCCCCACCTGGGGGATACGCAGTATTTT. It translates to CSAPHLGDTQYF.

There are many counts of this clonotype. This chain uses TRBV5-1 with TRBJ2-7; TRBD1 might be the D (6 bases). Looked up from germline, CDR1 is SGHRS and CDR2 is YFSETQ. The CDR3 runs 14 residues. V gave up 4 bases and J gave up 2 bases, with 13 bases separating them. This CDR3 is CASSRRDTTYEQYF. CDR3 coding DNA: TGCGCCAGCAGCCGCCGGGACACCACCTACGAGCAGTACTTC.

This clonotype appeared a few times. A much larger clone differs by one base, so this may be a read error. The rearrangement uses TRBV15 and TRBJ2-3; 8 bases agree with TRBD1. V gave up 3 bases and J gave up 4 bases; unmatched junction bases: 6. There are 15 residues in the CDR3. Germline loops: CDR1 LNHNV, CDR2 YYDKDF (reference sequence). The CDR3 DNA reads TGTGCCACCAGCAGGGGCAGGGGGCCTGCAGATACGCAGTATTTT. Translated, it gives CATSRGRGPADTQYF.

This clonotype appeared many times. The J gene is TRBJ2-5, the V gene TRBV19; TRBD2 matches 10 bases. Germline V gene data show CDR1 as LNHDA and CDR2 as SQIVND (reference sequence). The CDR3 spans 14 residues. With V trimmed by 5 bases and J by 4 bases, 4 bases remained unmatched. The CDR3 nucleotides are TGTGCCAGTAGTCCTCGGACTAGCGGAGAGACCCAGTACTTC. Protein product: CASSPRTSGETQYF. The complete variable domain, with remaining parts taken from reference TRBV19 and TRBJ2-5, reads DGGITQSPKYLFRKEGQNVTLSCEQNLNHDAMYWYRQDPGQGLRLIYYSQIVNDFQKGDIAEGYSVSREKKESFPLTVTSAQKNPTAFYLCASSPRTSGETQYFGPGTRLLVL.

Worth noting for this clonotype: Relative to the germline gene, one junction end is altered; a read error may explain this. Written as DNA, the CDR3 is TGCGCCAGCAGTACTAGGACAGGGATTACCTACGAGCAGTGCTTC. Encoded protein: CASSTRTGITYEQCF. The chain joins TRBV6-1 to TRBJ2-7, with 8 positions matching TRBD1. Per germline, CDR1 MNHNS and CDR2 SASEGT. This CDR3 spans 15 amino acids.

This clonotype showed up just once. One end of the junction fails to match germline, which may point to a read error. The chain links TRBV7-2 to TRBJ2-7; D is perhaps TRBD1 (6 bases). Germline CDR1 and CDR2: SGHTA and FQGNSA. CDR3 length: 15 residues. The CDR3 DNA reads TGCGCCAGCAGCGTACCCAGGGGCAGTTCCTACGAGCAGTACTTC. It encodes CASSVPRGSSYEQYF.

This clonotype occurred a few times. The chain carries TRBV28 and TRBJ2-7, with 7 bases identical to TRBD2. Germline V lookup: CDR1 MDHEN, CDR2 SYDVKM. Trimming removed 7 bases from V and 3 bases from J; junction bases left unmatched: 9. The CDR3 covers 14 residues. CDR3 residues: CASIGTIEDYEQYF. The DNA of the CDR3 is TGTGCCAGCATCGGGACTATCGAGGACTACGAGCAGTACTTC.

The table lists this clonotype with many counts. The chain joins TRBV4-1 to TRBJ2-7; the D gene could be TRBD1 or TRBD2 (5 bases each). V shed 4 bases and J shed 2 bases, with 12 bases lying between them. CDR1 and CDR2 (germline): MGHRA, YSYEKL. The CDR3 is made up of 14 amino acids. The chain's CDR3 is CASSLMTGPYEQYF. The CDR3 DNA is TGCGCCAGCAGCCTAATGACGGGGCCCTACGAGCAGTACTTC.

By share, this clonotype ranks as medium-sized (0.01 to 0.1%). This chain connects TRBV27 to TRBJ2-1; TRBD2 matches at 11 bases. The CDR3 has 16 amino acids. Germline loops: CDR1 MNHEY, CDR2 SMNVEV (reference sequence). Trimming took 5 bases from V and 3 from J; bases not matched to a gene: 6. The CDR3 sequence is CASSPGLAEIYNEQFF. The CDR3 nucleotides are TGTGCCAGCAGTCCGGGACTAGCGGAGATCTACAATGAGCAGTTCTTC.

This clonotype was picked up many times. This chain joins TRBV7-2 and TRBJ2-1; D may be TRBD1 or TRBD2 (5 bases each). Germline assignment: CDR1 SGHTA and CDR2 FQGNSA. The CDR3 is made up of 15 amino acids. The V and J ends lost 5 bases and 0 bases respectively, with 11 bases between them. CDR3 loop: CASSAFGGSYNEQFF. The DNA for the CDR3 is TGTGCCAGCAGCGCTTTTGGGGGCTCCTACAATGAGCAGTTCTTC. The complete variable domain, with remaining parts taken from reference TRBV7-2 and TRBJ2-1, reads GAGVSQSPSNKVTEKGKDVELRCDPISGHTALYWYRQSLGQGLEFLIYFQGNSAPDKSGLPSDRFSAERTGGSVSTLTIQRTQQEDSAVYLCASSAFGGSYNEQFFGPGTRLTVL.